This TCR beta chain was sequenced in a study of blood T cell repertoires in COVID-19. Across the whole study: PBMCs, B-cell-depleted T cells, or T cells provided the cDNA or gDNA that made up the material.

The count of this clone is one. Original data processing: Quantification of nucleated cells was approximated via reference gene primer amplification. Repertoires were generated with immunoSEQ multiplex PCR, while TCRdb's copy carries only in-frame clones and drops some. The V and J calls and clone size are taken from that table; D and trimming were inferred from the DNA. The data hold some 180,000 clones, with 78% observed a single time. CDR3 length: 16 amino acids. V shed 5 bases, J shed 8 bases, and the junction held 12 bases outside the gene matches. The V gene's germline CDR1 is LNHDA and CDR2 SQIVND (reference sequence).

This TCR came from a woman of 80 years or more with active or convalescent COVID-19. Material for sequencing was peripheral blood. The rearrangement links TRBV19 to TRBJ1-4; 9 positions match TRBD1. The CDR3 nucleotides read TGTGCCAGTAGTGGGAGTACAGGGGGCTCTGGGGAAAAACTGTTTTTT. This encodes CASSGSTGGSGEKLFF.